This T cell receptor beta chain comes out of a study of identical twins. The CDR3 totals 16 residues. The germline gives CDR1 SGHAT, CDR2 FQNNGV. In this sample, this clonotype turned up once. Its cognate antigen is unknown. The junction departs from the called germline gene at one end, perhaps through a read error. MiXCR, applied by TCRdb to the 5' RACE reads, yields one record per CDR3 protein. Of 1.5 million to 2 million distinct CDR3 sequences listed, roughly 35% are singletons. Points from the study as a whole: Its conclusions, products of cross-sectional statistical analysis, did not come from following the same donors. Cord blood's abundant beta clonotypes had fewer insertions, unlike memory repertoires.

The chain employs TRBV11-2 and TRBJ2-3; D might be TRBD1 (5 bases). The clonotype comes from a newborn girl in good health. Sequencing was performed on cord blood. For the CDR3, the DNA is TGTGCCACCAGACCCGGTTCGTGGGGTCAAACAGGTACGCAGTATTTT. It specifies CATRPGSWGQTGTQYF.